The rows below give T cell receptor beta chains drawn from one sample of a study of brain T cells in children with intractable seizures. Data came from immunoSEQ multiplex PCR; TCRdb stores just in-frame clones and leaves some out. The table lists around 340,000 clones, nearly 95% of them singletons, with 5.7% in the top ten. Sequences were derived from peripheral blood, sampled roughly 5 months after surgery. The receptor set was obtained from a boy in the first two years of life with tuberous sclerosis and intractable seizures. Both conserved end residues are part of each CDR3. A D gene is named only where the DNA matches it firmly. The size of a clone is reported for some rows only, either as once, few or many, or as a class for expanded clones.

>NA|TRBV6-5|13|TRBJ1-1|NA
TGTGCCAGCAGTCGTACCGAGGTTTCTCAAGCTTTCTTT
CASSRTEVSQAFF
>NA|TRBV19|15|TRBJ1-6|TRBD1
TGTGCCAGTAGTTCTCGGACAGGATTTATGTCACCCCTCCACTTT
CASSSRTGFMSPLHF
>NA|TRBV14|17|TRBJ2-1|NA
TGTGCCAGCAGCCCCAAAGCGGAGATAGTAGCGTATAATGAGCAGTTCTTC
CASSPKAEIVAYNEQFF
>once|TRBV27|14|TRBJ1-2|TRBD1
TGTGCCAGCAGCCGGACAGGGGGCGGGTCTGGCTACACCTTC
CASSRTGGGSGYTF
>once|TRBV5-6|15|TRBJ1-1|NA
TGTGCCAGCAGCTTGAACATCATGGGGGACACTGAAGCTTTCTTT
CASSLNIMGDTEAFF
>NA|TRBV9|16|TRBJ2-3|TRBD2
TGTGCCAGCAGCGTAGGAGTGCGGGAGAGCGCAGATACGCAGTATTTT
CASSVGVRESADTQYF
>NA|TRBV12-3/TRBV12-4|13|TRBJ2-5|NA
TGTGCCAGCAGTTTAGCGTGGGGGGAGACCCAGTACTTC
CASSLAWGETQYF
>NA|TRBV5-1|16|TRBJ2-5|TRBD2
TGCGCCAGCAGCTTGGCTTCCAGCGGGGGGGCCGAGACCCAGTACTTC
CASSLASSGGAETQYF
>NA|TRBV5-1|13|TRBJ2-7|NA
TGCGCCAGCAGCTTAACAGGGAACTACGAGCAGTACTTC
CASSLTGNYEQYF
>NA|TRBV5-6|13|TRBJ1-4|NA
TGTGCCAGCAGCTTGCCCCATAATGAAAAACTGTTTTTT
CASSLPHNEKLFF
>NA|TRBV7-2|15|TRBJ2-1|NA
TGTGCCAGCAGCTTGTTAGTTCGTTCCTACAATGAGCAGTTCTTC
CASSLLVRSYNEQFF
>NA|TRBV6-5|11|TRBJ1-4|NA
TGTGCCAGCAGTTATGGTGAAAAACTGTTTTTT
CASSYGEKLFF
>NA|TRBV11-2|13|TRBJ1-2|NA
TGTGCCAGCAGCTTAGAAAGAGGGTTAGGCTACACCTTC
CASSLERGLGYTF